This TCR beta chain was profiled in a study of blood T cell repertoires in COVID-19. Study summary: In each case, the material was cDNA or gDNA derived from T cells, B-cell-depleted T cells, or PBMCs.

Trimming cost V 1 base and J 5 bases, with 15 bases left between them. Germline-derived CDR1 and CDR2 are SGHVS and FQNEAQ. CDR3 length equals 16 residues. Participants, roughly 18 to 100 years old, spanned some 23 US areas. Methods used by the authors: Researchers report that nucleated cell counts were estimated from reference gene primer amplification. Measured with immunoSEQ multiplex PCR; TCRdb has only the in-frame clones, and not every one. The DNA was the basis for D and trimming; V, J and clone size are from that table. The table lists about 250,000 clones, roughly 80% of them singletons. This chain links TRBV7-8 with TRBJ2-1; tentative D call: TRBD2 (6 bases). The receptor comes from a man in his forties or fifties who had been exposed to COVID-19. The sample taken for sequencing was PBMCs or T cells enriched from blood (not recorded which). CDR3 in amino acids: CASSLEVGTLDNEQFF. As DNA, the CDR3 is TGTGCCAGCAGCTTAGAGGTGGGGACTCTCGACAATGAGCAGTTCTTC.